These 7 T cell receptor beta chains came from one sample sequenced in a study of blood T cells in healthy people across ages. Through a sample-barcoded 5' primer and a J-beta primer mix, a second PCR was run for roughly 7 to 11 cycles. TCRdb analysed the 5' RACE reads with MiXCR anew, one entry per CDR3 protein. Here the sample spans about 720,000 distinct CDR3 sequences, 22% being singletons. The sample taken for sequencing was blood. The receptors come from a man in his 70s in good health.

V usage is TRBV7-2 and J usage is TRBJ2-3, with 7 bases lining up with TRBD2. Trimming removed 2 bases from V and 0 bases from J; junction bases left unmatched: 5. The CDR3 loop spans 16 amino acids. Germline V gene lookup returns CDR1 SGHTA and CDR2 FQGNSA. The CDR3 nucleotides are TGTGCCAGCAGCTTAAGAAGCGGGGTTAGCACAGATACGCAGTATTTT. Protein: CASSLRSGVSTDTQYF.

This clonotype was found a few times. The chain uses TRBV18 and TRBJ1-1; D is uncertain. The germline V gene has CDR1 KGHSH and CDR2 LQKENI. The V gene lost 2 bases and the J gene lost 2 bases, with 12 bases spanning the gap. CDR3 length equals 15 residues. CDR3 region: CASSPIERLNTEAFF. DNA of the CDR3: TGTGCCAGCTCACCAATCGAGAGATTAAACACTGAAGCTTTCTTT.

The chain combines TRBV5-1 with TRBJ2-3; either TRBD1 or TRBD2 may fit D (6 bases each). Germline assignment: CDR1 SGHRS and CDR2 YFSETQ. The CDR3 has 14 amino acids. Between the trimmed V and J ends, which lost 4 bases and 1 base, there was a span of 10 bases. The CDR3 region is CASSPGAGTDTQYF. In DNA, the CDR3 is TGCGCCAGCAGCCCGGGGGCGGGCACAGATACGCAGTATTTT.

The chain employs TRBV29-1 and TRBJ1-1, with TRBD1 matching over 8 bases. CDR1 is SQVTM and CDR2 is ANQGSEA in the germline V gene. The V and J ends lost 4 bases and 11 bases, in that order; junction bases with no gene match: 9. This CDR3 is 12 amino acids long. CDR3: CSVGQGPVGAFF. The CDR3 bases are TGCAGCGTTGGACAGGGGCCCGTCGGGGCTTTCTTT.

This clonotype occurred a few times. As DNA, the CDR3 is TGCGCCAGCAGCTTTTTAGTAGGGGACTACGAGCAGTACTTC. It codes for CASSFLVGDYEQYF. This chain connects TRBV5-1 to TRBJ2-7; tentative D call: TRBD1 (5 bases). Trimming stripped 2 bases from V and 3 bases from J, with 12 bases between. The CDR3 runs 14 residues. Germline V gene data show CDR1 as SGHRS and CDR2 as YFSETQ.

This clonotype was picked up a small number of times. This chain links TRBV7-8 with TRBJ2-3; 8 bases agree with TRBD2. CDR3 length equals 13 residues. The germline CDR1 and CDR2 sequences are SGHVS and FQNEAQ. J lost 6 bases, V lost 3 bases, and 2 bases had no gene match. In DNA, the CDR3 is TGTGCCAGCAGCTTGATAGCGGGGGATACGCAGTATTTT. Translation gives CASSLIAGDTQYF.

The chain has TRBV7-9 and TRBJ1-5, with a weak D call TRBD1 (5 bases). The CDR3 length is 14 residues. Germline lookup yields CDR1 SEHNR and CDR2 FQNEAQ (reference sequence). V gave up 5 bases and J gave up 5 bases, with 13 bases separating them. The CDR3 here is CASSRGDPYQPQHF. The CDR3 nucleotides read TGTGCCAGCAGCCGGGGGGACCCCTATCAGCCCCAGCATTTT.